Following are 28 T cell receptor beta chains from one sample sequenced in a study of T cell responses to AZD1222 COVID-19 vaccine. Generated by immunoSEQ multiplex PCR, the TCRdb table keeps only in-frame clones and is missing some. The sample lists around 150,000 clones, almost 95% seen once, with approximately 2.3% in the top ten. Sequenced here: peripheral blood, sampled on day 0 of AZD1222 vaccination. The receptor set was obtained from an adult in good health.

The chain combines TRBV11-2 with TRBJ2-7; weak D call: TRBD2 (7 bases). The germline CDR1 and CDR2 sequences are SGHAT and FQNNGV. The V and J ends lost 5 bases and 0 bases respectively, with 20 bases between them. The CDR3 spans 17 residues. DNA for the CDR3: TGTGCCAGCAGCCCCCTTGGCGGGGGCAGGACCTCCTACGAGCAGTACTTC. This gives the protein CASSPLGGGRTSYEQYF.

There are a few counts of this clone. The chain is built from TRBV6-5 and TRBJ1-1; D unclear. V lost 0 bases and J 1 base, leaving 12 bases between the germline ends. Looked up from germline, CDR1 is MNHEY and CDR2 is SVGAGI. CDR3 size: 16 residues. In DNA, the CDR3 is TGTGCCAGCAGTTACTCGAGATTTCAGGCGAACACTGAAGCTTTCTTT. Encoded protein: CASSYSRFQANTEAFF.

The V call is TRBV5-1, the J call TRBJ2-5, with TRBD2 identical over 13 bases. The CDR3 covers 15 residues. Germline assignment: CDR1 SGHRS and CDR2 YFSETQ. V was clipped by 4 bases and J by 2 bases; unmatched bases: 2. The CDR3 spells CASSELAGGQETQYF. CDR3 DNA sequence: TGCGCCAGCAGCGAACTAGCGGGGGGGCAAGAGACCCAGTACTTC.

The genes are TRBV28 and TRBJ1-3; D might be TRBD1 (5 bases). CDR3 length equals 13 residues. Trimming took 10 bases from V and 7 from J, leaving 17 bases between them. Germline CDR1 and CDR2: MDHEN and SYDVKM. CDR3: CATHLSSGNTIYF. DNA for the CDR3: TGTGCCACCCACCTATCCTCAGGGAACACCATATATTTT.

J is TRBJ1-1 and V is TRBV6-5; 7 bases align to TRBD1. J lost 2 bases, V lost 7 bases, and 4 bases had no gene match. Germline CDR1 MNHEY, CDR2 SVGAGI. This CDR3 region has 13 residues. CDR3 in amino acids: CASTRTGNTEAFF. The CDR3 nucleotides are TGTGCCAGCACCCGGACAGGTAACACTGAAGCTTTCTTT.

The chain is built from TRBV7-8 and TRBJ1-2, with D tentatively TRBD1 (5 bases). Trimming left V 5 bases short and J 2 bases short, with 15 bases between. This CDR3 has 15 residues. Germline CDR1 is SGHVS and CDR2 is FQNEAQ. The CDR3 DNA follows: TGTGCCAGCAGCCCCGTGGGGGGACGAAACTATGGCTACACCTTC. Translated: CASSPVGGRNYGYTF.

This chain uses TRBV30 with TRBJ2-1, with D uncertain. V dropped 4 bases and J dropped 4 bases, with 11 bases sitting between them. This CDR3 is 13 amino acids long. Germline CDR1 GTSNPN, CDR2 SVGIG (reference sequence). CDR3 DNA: TGTGCCTGGACGCCTAATCCGTACAATGAGCAGTTCTTC. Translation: CAWTPNPYNEQFF.

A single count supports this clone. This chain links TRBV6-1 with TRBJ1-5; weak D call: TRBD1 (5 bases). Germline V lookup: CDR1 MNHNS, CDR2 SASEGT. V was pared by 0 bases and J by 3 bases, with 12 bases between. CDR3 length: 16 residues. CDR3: CASSEALRTLNQPQHF. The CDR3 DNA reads TGTGCCAGCAGTGAAGCGTTAAGGACACTCAATCAGCCCCAGCATTTT.

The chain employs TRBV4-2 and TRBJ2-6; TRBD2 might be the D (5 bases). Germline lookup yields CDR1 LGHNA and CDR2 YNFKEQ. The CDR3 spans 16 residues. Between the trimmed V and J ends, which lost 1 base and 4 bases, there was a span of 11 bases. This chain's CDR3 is CASSQGSGVGANVLTF. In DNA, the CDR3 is TGTGCCAGCAGCCAAGGTTCCGGGGTGGGGGCCAACGTCCTGACTTTC.

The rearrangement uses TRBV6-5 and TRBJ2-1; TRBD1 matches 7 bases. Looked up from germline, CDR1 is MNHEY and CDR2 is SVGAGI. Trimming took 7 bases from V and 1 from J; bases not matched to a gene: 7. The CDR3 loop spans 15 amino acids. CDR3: CASNIQGRSYNEQFF. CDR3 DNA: TGTGCCAGCAATATACAGGGGCGGTCCTACAATGAGCAGTTCTTC.

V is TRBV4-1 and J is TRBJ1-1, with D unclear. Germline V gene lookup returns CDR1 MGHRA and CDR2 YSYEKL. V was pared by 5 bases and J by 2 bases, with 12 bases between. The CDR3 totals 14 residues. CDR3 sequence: CASSIRTVNTEAFF. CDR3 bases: TGCGCCAGCAGCATCCGGACGGTCAACACTGAAGCTTTCTTT.

The CDR3 here is CASSQDSGPYGYTF. Written as DNA, the CDR3 is TGTGCCAGCAGCCAAGACTCAGGGCCCTATGGCTACACCTTC. The chain combines TRBV14 with TRBJ1-2, with D perhaps matching TRBD1 (5 bases). This CDR3 spans 14 amino acids. The germline V gene has CDR1 SGHDN and CDR2 FVKESK. Deletions cut 0 bases from V and 4 bases from J, with 9 bases between.

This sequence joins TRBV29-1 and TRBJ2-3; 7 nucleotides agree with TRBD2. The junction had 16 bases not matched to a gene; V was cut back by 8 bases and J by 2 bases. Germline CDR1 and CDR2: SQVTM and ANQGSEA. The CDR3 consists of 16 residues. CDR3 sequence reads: CSTRLGLSRATDTQYF. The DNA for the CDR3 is TGCAGCACACGACTGGGACTATCCAGGGCCACAGATACGCAGTATTTT.

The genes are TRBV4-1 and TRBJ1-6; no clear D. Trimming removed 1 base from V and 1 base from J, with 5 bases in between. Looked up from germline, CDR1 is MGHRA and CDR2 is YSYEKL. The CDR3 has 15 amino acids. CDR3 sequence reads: CASSQVGSYNSPLHF. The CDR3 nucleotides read TGCGCCAGCAGCCAAGTAGGGTCCTATAATTCACCCCTCCACTTT.

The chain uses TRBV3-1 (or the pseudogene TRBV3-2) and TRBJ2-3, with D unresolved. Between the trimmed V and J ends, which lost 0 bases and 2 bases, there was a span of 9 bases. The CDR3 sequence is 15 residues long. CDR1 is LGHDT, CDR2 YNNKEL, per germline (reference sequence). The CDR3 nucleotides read TGTGCCAGCAGCCAAGATCCGGGCTTCACAGATACGCAGTATTTT. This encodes CASSQDPGFTDTQYF.

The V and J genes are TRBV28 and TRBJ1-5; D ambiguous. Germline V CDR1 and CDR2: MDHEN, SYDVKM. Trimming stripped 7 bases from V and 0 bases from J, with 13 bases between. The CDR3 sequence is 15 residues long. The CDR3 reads CASTRLEGSNQPQHF. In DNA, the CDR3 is TGTGCCAGCACCAGGCTCGAGGGTAGCAATCAGCCCCAGCATTTT.

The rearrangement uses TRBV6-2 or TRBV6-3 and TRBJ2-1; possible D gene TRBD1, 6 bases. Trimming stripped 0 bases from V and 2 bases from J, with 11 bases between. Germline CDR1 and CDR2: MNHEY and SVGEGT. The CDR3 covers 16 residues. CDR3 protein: CASSYSSTGTYNEQFF. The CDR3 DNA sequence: TGTGCCAGCAGTTACTCGAGTACAGGGACCTACAATGAGCAGTTCTTC.

CDR3 residues: CASRPGGGKGEKLFF. The CDR3 region has the DNA TGTGCCAGCAGGCCCGGCGGGGGTAAGGGTGAAAAACTGTTTTTT. The chain joins TRBV6-5 to TRBJ1-4, with D possibly matching TRBD1 (5 bases). The CDR3 has 15 residues. The germline V gene has CDR1 MNHEY and CDR2 SVGAGI. Trimming took off 6 bases at V and 7 bases at J, with 18 bases between the two ends.

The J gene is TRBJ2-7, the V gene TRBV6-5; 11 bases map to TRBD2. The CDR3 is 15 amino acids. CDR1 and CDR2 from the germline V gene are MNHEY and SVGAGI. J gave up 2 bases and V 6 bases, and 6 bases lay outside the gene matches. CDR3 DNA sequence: TGTGCCAGCAGCCCCCATAGCGGGGGGGCCTACGAGCAGTACTTC. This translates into CASSPHSGGAYEQYF.

As DNA, the CDR3 is TGCGCCAGCAGCCTCGGGACTAGCGCGGCTGAGCAGTTCTTC. Translation: CASSLGTSAAEQFF. This sequence joins TRBV5-1 and TRBJ2-1; 10 bases map to TRBD2. J was trimmed by 9 bases and V by 4 bases; bases with no gene match: 7. CDR1 and CDR2 from the germline V gene are SGHRS and YFSETQ. This CDR3 has 14 residues.

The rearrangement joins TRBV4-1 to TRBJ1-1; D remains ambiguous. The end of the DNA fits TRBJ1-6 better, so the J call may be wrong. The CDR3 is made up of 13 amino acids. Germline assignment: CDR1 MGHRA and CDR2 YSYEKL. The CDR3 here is CASSQIDKLLLHF. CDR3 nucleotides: TGCGCCAGCAGCCAAATCGACAAGTTGCTTCTCCACTTT.

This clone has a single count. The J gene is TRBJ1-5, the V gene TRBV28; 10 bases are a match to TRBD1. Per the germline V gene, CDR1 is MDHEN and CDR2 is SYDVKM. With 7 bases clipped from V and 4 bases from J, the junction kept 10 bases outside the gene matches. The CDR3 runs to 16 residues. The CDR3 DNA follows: TGTGCCAGCAATATTCGCTGGACAGGGGGAAATCAGCCCCAGCATTTT. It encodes CASNIRWTGGNQPQHF.

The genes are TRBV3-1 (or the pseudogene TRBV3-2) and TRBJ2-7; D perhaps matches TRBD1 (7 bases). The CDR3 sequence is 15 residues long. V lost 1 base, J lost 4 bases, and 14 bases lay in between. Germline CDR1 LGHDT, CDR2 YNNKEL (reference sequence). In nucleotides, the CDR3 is TGTGCCAGCAGCCAAGTATCCAGGGGGGTTTACGAGCAGTACTTC. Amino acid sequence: CASSQVSRGVYEQYF.

In DNA form, the CDR3 reads TGTGCCAGTAGTAGATCTCCGGGACAGGGAGTTTCTGACTACACCTTC. Protein: CASSRSPGQGVSDYTF. The chain uses TRBV19 and TRBJ1-2; 9 bases line up with TRBD1. The ends lost 4 bases at V and 10 bases at J; junction bases unmatched: 16. Germline loops: CDR1 LNHDA, CDR2 SQIVND (reference sequence). CDR3 size: 16 residues.

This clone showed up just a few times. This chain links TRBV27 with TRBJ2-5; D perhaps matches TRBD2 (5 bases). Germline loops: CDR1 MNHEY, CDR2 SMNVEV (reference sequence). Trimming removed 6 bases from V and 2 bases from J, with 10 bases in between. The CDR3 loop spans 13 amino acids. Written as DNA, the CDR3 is TGTGCCAGCAGCCCCCGGGGACAAGAGACCCAGTACTTC. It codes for CASSPRGQETQYF.

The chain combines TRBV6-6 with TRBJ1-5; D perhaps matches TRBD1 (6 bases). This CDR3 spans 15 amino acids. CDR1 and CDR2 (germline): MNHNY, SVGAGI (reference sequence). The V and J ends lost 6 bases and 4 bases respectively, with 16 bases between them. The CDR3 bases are TGTGCCAGCAGCCCACGGGACAAGATGAATCAGCCCCAGCATTTT. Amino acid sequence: CASSPRDKMNQPQHF.

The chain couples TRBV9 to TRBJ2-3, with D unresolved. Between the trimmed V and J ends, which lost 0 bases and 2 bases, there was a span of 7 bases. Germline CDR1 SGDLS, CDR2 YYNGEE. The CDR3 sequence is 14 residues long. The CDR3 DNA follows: TGTGCCAGCAGCGTAGGGTACCTCACAGATACGCAGTATTTT. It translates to CASSVGYLTDTQYF.

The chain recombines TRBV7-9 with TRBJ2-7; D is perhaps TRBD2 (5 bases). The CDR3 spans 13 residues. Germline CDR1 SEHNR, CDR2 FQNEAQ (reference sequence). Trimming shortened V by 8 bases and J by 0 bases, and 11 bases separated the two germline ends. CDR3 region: CASREGSSYEQYF. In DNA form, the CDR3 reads TGTGCCAGCCGGGAAGGGAGCTCCTACGAGCAGTACTTC.